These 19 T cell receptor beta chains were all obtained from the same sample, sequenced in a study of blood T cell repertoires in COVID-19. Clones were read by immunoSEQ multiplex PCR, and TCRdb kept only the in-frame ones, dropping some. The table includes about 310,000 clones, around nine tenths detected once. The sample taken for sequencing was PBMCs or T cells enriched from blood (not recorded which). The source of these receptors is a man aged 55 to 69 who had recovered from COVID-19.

DNA of the CDR3: TGTGCCAGCAGCCGACAGGGGGGAATAGATACGCAGTATTTT. Protein: CASSRQGGIDTQYF. The rearrangement uses TRBV5-5 and TRBJ2-3, with TRBD1 matching over 9 bases. The CDR3 consists of 14 residues. After removal of 4 bases from V and 5 bases from J, the junction contained 5 bases not matched to a gene. The germline gives CDR1 SGHKS, CDR2 YYEKEE (reference sequence). The variable domain in full, completed from reference TRBV5-5 and TRBJ2-3, reads DAGVTQSPTHLIKTRGQQVTLRCSPISGHKSVSWYQQVLGQGPQFIFQYYEKEERGRGNFPDRFSARQFPNYSSELNVNALLLGDSALYLCASSRQGGIDTQYFGPGTRLTVL.

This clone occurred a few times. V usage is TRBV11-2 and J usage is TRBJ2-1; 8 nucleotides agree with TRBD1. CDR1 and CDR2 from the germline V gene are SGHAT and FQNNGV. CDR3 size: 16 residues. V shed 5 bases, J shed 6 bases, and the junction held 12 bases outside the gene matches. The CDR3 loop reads CASSHRTGRTRNEQFF. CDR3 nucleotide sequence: TGTGCCAGCAGCCATCGGACAGGGCGGACTCGCAATGAGCAGTTCTTC.

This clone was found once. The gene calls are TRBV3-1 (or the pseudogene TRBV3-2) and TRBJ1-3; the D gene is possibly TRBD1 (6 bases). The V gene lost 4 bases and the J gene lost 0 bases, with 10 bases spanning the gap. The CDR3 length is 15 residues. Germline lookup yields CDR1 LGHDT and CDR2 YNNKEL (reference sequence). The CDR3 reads CASSPYRDSGNTIYF. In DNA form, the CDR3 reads TGTGCCAGCAGCCCTTACAGGGACTCTGGAAACACCATATATTTT.

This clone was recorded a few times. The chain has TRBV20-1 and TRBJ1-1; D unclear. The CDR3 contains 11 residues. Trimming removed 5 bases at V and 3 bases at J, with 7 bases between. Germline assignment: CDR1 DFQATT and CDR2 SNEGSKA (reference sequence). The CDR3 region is CSAPTHTEAFF. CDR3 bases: TGCAGTGCTCCGACTCACACTGAAGCTTTCTTT.

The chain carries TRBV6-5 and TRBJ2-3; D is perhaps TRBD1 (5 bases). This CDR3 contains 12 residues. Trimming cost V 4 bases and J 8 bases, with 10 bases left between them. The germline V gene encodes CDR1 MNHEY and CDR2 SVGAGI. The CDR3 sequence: CASSWARGTQYF. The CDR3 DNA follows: TGTGCCAGCAGTTGGGCAAGGGGTACGCAGTATTTT.

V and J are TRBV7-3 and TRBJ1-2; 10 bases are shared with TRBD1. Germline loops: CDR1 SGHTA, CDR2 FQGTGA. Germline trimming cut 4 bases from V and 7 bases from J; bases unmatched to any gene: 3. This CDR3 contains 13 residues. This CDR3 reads CASSSTGGSGYTF. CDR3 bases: TGTGCCAGCAGCTCGACAGGGGGCTCTGGCTACACCTTC.

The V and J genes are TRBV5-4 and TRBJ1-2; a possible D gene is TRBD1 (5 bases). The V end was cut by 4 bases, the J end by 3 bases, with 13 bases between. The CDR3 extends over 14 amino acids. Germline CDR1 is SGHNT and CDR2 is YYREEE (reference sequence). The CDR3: CASSLSGLDYGYTF. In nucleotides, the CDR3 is TGTGCCAGCAGCCTATCAGGGCTAGACTATGGCTACACCTTC.

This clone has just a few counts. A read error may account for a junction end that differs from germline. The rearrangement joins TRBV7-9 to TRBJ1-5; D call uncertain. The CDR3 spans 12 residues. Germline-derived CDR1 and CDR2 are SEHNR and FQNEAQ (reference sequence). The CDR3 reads CASGFGDQPQHF. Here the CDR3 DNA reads TGTGCCAGCGGCTTTGGAGATCAGCCCCAGCATTTT.

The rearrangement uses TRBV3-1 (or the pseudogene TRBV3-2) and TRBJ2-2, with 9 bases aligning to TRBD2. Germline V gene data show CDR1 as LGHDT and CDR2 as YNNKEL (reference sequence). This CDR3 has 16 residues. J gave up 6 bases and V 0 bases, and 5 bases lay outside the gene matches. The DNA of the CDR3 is TGTGCCAGCAGCCAAGAGGCAAGGACTAGCGCCGGGGAGCTGTTTTTT. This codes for CASSQEARTSAGELFF.

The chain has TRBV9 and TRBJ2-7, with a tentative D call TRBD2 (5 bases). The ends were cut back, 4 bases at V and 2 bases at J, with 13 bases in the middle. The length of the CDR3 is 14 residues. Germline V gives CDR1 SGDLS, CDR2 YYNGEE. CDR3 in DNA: TGTGCCAGCAGCTTCCGGGCCGGGACCTACGAGCAGTACTTC. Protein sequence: CASSFRAGTYEQYF.

The DNA of the CDR3 is TGTGCCAGCAGCCATGCGGGACAGCGTAACTATGGCTACACCTTC. Translation: CASSHAGQRNYGYTF. The gene calls are TRBV4-2 and TRBJ1-2; 7 nucleotides agree with TRBD1. V shed 3 bases, J shed 1 base, and the junction held 5 bases outside the gene matches. The CDR3 sequence is 15 residues long. In germline, CDR1 is LGHNA, CDR2 YNFKEQ.

The CDR3 nucleotides are TGTGCCAGCAGCTTCCGACACACTAACACTGAAGCTTTCTTT. Translated: CASSFRHTNTEAFF. V is TRBV7-2 and J is TRBJ1-1, with D uncertain. V was cut by 3 bases and J by 2 bases, with 10 bases left in between. The germline V gene has CDR1 SGHTA and CDR2 FQGNSA. This CDR3 is built from 14 residues.

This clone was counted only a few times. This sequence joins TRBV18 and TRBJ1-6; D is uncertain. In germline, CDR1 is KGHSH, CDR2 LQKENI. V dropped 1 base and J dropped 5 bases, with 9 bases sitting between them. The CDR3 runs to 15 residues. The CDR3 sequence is CASSPLAANNSPLHF. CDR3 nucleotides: TGTGCCAGCTCACCACTGGCGGCGAATAATTCACCCCTCCACTTT. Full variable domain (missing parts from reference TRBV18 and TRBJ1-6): NAGVMQNPRHLVRRRGQEARLRCSPMKGHSHVYWYRQLPEEGLKFMVYLQKENIIDESGMPKERFSAEFPKEGPSILRIQQVVRGDSAAYFCASSPLAANNSPLHFGNGTRLTVT.

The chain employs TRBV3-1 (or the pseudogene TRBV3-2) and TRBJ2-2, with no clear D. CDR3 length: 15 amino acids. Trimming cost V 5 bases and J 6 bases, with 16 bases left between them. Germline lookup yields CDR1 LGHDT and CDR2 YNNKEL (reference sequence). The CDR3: CASSFSYLMPGELFF. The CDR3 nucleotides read TGTGCCAGCAGCTTCTCTTACCTAATGCCCGGGGAGCTGTTTTTT.

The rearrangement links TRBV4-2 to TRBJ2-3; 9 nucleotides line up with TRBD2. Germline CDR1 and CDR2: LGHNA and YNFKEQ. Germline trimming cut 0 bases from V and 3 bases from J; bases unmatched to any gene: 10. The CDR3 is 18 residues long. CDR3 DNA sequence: TGTGCCAGCAGCCAAGAACGCGGGGGGGAGGGCCTGACAGATACGCAGTATTTT. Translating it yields CASSQERGGEGLTDTQYF.

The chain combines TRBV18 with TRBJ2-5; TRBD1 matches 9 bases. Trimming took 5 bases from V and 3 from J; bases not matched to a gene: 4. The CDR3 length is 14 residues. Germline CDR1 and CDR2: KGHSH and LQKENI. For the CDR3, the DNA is TGTGCCAGCTCATCCTGGACAGGGGAAGAGACCCAGTACTTC. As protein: CASSSWTGEETQYF.

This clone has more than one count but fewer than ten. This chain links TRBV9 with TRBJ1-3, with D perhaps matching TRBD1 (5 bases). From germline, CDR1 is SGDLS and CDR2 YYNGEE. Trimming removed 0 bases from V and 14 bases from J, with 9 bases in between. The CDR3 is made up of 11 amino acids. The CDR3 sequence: CASSVGRALYF. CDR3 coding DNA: TGTGCCAGCAGCGTAGGCAGGGCCTTATATTTT.

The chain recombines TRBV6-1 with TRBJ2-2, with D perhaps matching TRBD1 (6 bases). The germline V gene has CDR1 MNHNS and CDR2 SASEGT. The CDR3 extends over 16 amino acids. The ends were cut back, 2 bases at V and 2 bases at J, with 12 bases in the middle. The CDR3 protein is CASSERQAPNTGELFF. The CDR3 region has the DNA TGTGCCAGCAGTGAACGACAGGCTCCCAACACCGGGGAGCTGTTTTTT.

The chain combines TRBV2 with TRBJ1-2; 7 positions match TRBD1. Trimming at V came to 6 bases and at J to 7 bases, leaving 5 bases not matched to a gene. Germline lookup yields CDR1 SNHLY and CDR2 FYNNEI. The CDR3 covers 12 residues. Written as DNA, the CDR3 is TGTGCCAGCAGCCCCGGGACAGTTGGCTACACCTTC. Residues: CASSPGTVGYTF.